This T cell receptor (beta chain) was sequenced for a study of cytomegalovirus exposure and HLA in healthy donors. The PCR was carried out with 60 Vbeta primers and 13 Jbeta primers. Libraries were prepared by immunoSEQ multiplex PCR; TCRdb keeps only in-frame clonotypes and omits some of them. The table includes roughly 180,000 clones, 75% to 90% detected once. CDR1 and CDR2 (germline): SNHLY, FYNNEI. V shed 2 bases and J shed 3 bases, with 5 bases lying between them. The CDR3 is 12 residues long. The material sequenced was PBMCs. This sequence was found in a boy aged 2 to 9 in good health and CMV-seronegative. The chain is built from TRBV2 and TRBJ2-7; D remains unclear. The CDR3 loop reads CASSETYYEQYF. The CDR3 nucleotides are TGTGCCAGCAGTGAAACCTACTACGAGCAGTACTTC.